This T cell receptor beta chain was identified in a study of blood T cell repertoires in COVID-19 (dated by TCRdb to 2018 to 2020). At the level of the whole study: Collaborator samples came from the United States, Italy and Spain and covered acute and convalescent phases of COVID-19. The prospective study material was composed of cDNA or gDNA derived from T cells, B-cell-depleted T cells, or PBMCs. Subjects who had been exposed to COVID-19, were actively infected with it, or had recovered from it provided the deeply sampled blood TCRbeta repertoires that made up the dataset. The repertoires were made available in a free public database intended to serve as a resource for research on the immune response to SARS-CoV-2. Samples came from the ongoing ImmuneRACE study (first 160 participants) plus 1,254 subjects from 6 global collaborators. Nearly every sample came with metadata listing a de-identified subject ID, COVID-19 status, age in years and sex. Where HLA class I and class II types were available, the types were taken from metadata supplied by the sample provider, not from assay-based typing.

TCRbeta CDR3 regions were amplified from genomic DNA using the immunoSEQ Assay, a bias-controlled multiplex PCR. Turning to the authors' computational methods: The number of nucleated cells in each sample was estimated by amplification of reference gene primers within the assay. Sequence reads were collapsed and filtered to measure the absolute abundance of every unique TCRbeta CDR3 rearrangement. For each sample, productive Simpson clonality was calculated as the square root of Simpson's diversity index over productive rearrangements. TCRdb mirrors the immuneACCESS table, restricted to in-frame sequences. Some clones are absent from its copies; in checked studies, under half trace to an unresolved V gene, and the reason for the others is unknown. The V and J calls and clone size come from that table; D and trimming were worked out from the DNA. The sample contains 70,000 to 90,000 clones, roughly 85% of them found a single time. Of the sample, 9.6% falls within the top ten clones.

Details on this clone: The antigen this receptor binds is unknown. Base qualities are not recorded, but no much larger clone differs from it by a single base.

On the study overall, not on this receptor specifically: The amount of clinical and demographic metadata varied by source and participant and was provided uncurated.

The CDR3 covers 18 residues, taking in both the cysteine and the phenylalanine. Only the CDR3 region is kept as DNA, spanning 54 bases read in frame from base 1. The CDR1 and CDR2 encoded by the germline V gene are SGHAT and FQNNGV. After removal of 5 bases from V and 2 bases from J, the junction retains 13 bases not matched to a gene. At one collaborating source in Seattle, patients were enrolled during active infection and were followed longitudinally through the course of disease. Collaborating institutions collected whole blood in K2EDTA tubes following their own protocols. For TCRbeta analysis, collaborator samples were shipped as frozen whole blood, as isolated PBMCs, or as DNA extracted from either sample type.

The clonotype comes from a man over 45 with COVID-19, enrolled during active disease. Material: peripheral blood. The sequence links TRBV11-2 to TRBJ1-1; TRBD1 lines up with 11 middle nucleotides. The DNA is TGTGCCAGCAGCCTCGTCGGACAGGGGGCTTCAGGAAACACTGAAGCTTTCTTT. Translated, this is CASSLVGQGASGNTEAFF.